These 24 T cell receptor beta chains were all obtained from the same sample, sequenced in a study of blood T cells in healthy people across ages. A second 7 to 11 cycle PCR used barcoded and J-beta primers. A single record per CDR3 protein comes from TCRdb applying MiXCR to the 5' RACE reads. The sample lists fewer than 2,000,000 distinct CDR3 sequences, about 39% seen once, with approximately 22% in the top ten. The sequencing sample was made of blood. The receptors stem from a human donor in good health.

The CDR3 spells CASNSGVKQETQYF. In DNA form, the CDR3 reads TGTGCCAGCAACAGCGGGGTGAAACAAGAGACCCAGTACTTC. The chain employs TRBV7-9 and TRBJ2-5, with 7 bases identical to TRBD2. After removal of 7 bases from V and 2 bases from J, the junction contained 7 bases not matched to a gene. CDR3 length: 14 residues. The germline V gene encodes CDR1 SEHNR and CDR2 FQNEAQ (reference sequence).

On this clonotype itself: One end of the junction fails to match germline, which may point to a read error. The gene calls are TRBV27 and TRBJ2-5, with 10 nucleotides matching TRBD2. The end of the DNA is better explained by TRBJ2-7, so the J call may be wrong. CDR1 and CDR2 (germline): MNHEY, SMNVEV (reference sequence). This CDR3 comprises 15 residues. CDR3 sequence reads: CAGSHSSGGAYEQYF. CDR3 coding DNA: TGTGCCGGCAGCCACTCAAGCGGGGGGGCGTACGAGCAGTACTTC.

Details on this clonotype: Sequence at one end of the junction differs from germline and may be a read error. The gene calls are TRBV7-2 and TRBJ2-7; maybe TRBD2 (5 bases). CDR3 size: 15 residues. The V gene's germline CDR1 is SGHTA and CDR2 FQGNSA. The CDR3 DNA follows: TGTGCCAGCGGCTTAGATGAGCGGCTGGTCTACGAGCAGTACTTC. Translated, it gives CASGLDERLVYEQYF.

V is TRBV6-6 and J is TRBJ1-1, with 8 bases identical to TRBD1. From germline, CDR1 is MNHNY and CDR2 SVGAGI (reference sequence). CDR3 size: 14 residues. The ends lost 2 bases at V and 5 bases at J; junction bases unmatched: 4. The CDR3 protein is CASSYGDRRTEAFF. CDR3 in DNA: TGTGCCAGCAGTTACGGGGACAGGAGGACTGAAGCTTTCTTT.

The chain joins TRBV2 to TRBJ2-2; 8 nucleotides agree with TRBD2. Looked up from germline, CDR1 is SNHLY and CDR2 is FYNNEI. This CDR3 contains 15 residues. Trimming cost V 3 bases and J 6 bases; bases outside gene matches: 6. CDR3 nucleotides: TGTGCCAGCAGTGACATGGCGGGAGGTGCCGGGGAGCTGTTTTTT. Protein product: CASSDMAGGAGELFF. Full variable domain (rest looked up from reference TRBV2 and TRBJ2-2): EPEVTQTPSHQVTQMGQEVILRCVPISNHLYFYWYRQILGQKVEFLVSFYNNEISEKSEIFDDQFSVERPDGSNFTLKIRSTKLEDSAMYFCASSDMAGGAGELFFGEGSRLTVL.

The rearrangement links TRBV6-2 or TRBV6-3 to TRBJ2-1, with 9 bases identical to TRBD1. From germline, CDR1 is MNHEY and CDR2 SVGEGT. This CDR3 has 17 amino acids. Trimming took 2 bases from V and 2 from J; bases not matched to a gene: 7. DNA for the CDR3: TGTGCCAGCAGTTACGAGAAGGGACAGGGAGCCTACAATGAGCAGTTCTTC. Translated: CASSYEKGQGAYNEQFF.

This clonotype was seen a few times. The rearrangement links TRBV5-1 to TRBJ1-2; no firm D call. The CDR3 is 14 amino acids. Per germline, CDR1 SGHRS and CDR2 YFSETQ. The V end lost 1 base, the J end lost 6 bases, and 13 bases lay between the germline ends. For the CDR3, the DNA is TGCGCCAGCAGCTTGTTTGGGAGGTCGGATGGCTACACCTTC. Its translation is CASSLFGRSDGYTF.

There are a few counts of this clonotype. The CDR3 here is CASSKTGSWRDTNYGYTF. The CDR3 coding sequence is TGTGCCAGCAGCAAAACCGGGTCGTGGAGGGACACAAACTATGGCTACACCTTC. The V and J genes are TRBV9 and TRBJ1-2; D possibly corresponds to TRBD1 (6 bases). The CDR3 length is 18 residues. CDR1 is SGDLS, CDR2 YYNGEE, per germline. Deletions cut 4 bases from V and 2 bases from J, with 24 bases between.

The chain employs TRBV5-1 and TRBJ1-1, with D uncertain. V was clipped by 3 bases and J by 6 bases, with 9 bases between them. The CDR3 is 12 residues long. The germline gives CDR1 SGHRS, CDR2 YFSETQ. CDR3 region: CASSSRWPEAFF. CDR3 nucleotide sequence: TGCGCCAGCAGCTCGAGGTGGCCTGAAGCTTTCTTT. The full variable domain, completed using reference TRBV5-1 and TRBJ1-1, is KAGVTQTPRYLIKTRGQQVTLSCSPISGHRSVSWYQQTPGQGLQFLFEYFSETQRNKGNFPGRFSGRQFSNSRSEMNVSTLELGDSALYLCASSSRWPEAFFGQGTRLTVV.

This clonotype turned up a few times. The gene calls are TRBV12-3 or TRBV12-4 and TRBJ2-7, with TRBD1 matching over 7 bases. The CDR3 consists of 14 residues. With V trimmed by 5 bases and J by 0 bases, 4 bases remained unmatched. CDR3 amino acids: CASSNRDSSYEQYF. As DNA, the CDR3 is TGTGCCAGCAGTAACCGGGACAGCTCCTACGAGCAGTACTTC.

Many counts were recorded for this clonotype. The chain couples TRBV19 to TRBJ1-5; D ambiguous. CDR3 size: 13 residues. V was clipped by 6 bases and J by 7 bases, with 13 bases between them. The germline V gene encodes CDR1 LNHDA and CDR2 SQIVND (reference sequence). The CDR3 loop reads CASSVGELQPQHF. The CDR3 nucleotides are TGTGCCAGTAGCGTTGGAGAACTACAGCCCCAGCATTTT.

This clonotype was recorded a few times. A much larger clonotype is one base distant, so this may be a read error. The chain recombines TRBV27 with TRBJ2-5, with a possible D match to TRBD1 (6 bases). The CDR3 has 13 residues. Per germline, CDR1 MNHEY and CDR2 SMNVEV (reference sequence). CDR3 in DNA: TGTGCCGGCAGTTTTTACAGGGAAGAGACCCAGTACTTC. Protein: CAGSFYREETQYF.

This clonotype was observed a few times. V and J are TRBV5-4 and TRBJ1-1; 8 bases are shared with TRBD1. The CDR3 is made up of 16 amino acids. Trimming removed 4 bases from V and 0 bases from J; junction bases left unmatched: 8. The germline CDR1 and CDR2 sequences are SGHNT and YYREEE (reference sequence). As DNA, the CDR3 is TGTGCCAGCAGCCCAATACCGGGACAGGTGAACACTGAAGCTTTCTTT. Encoded protein: CASSPIPGQVNTEAFF.

On this clonotype: The junction departs from germline at one end; a sequencing error may be responsible. The gene calls are TRBV15 and TRBJ1-4, with a possible D match to TRBD1 (6 bases). The CDR3 has 14 amino acids. Germline-derived CDR1 and CDR2 are LNHNV and YYDKDF (reference sequence). DNA for the CDR3: TGTGCCACCAGAACGGGACAACTTAATGAGAAACTGTTTTTT. It yields the protein CATRTGQLNEKLFF.

This clonotype was seen ten or more times. The rearrangement joins TRBV29-1 to TRBJ2-7; tentative D call: TRBD1 (6 bases). Looked up from germline, CDR1 is SQVTM and CDR2 is ANQGSEA. The CDR3 sequence is 13 residues long. V lost 7 bases and J lost 2, with 15 bases in between. CDR3 residues: CSALHGQTYEQYF. The CDR3 nucleotides are TGCAGCGCCCTACATGGACAGACCTACGAGCAGTACTTC.

This clonotype was counted a few times. The chain links TRBV10-3 to TRBJ1-5; a weak D match, TRBD1 (6 bases). Germline V gene sequence: CDR1 ENHRY, CDR2 SYGVKD. V gave up 5 bases and J gave up 7 bases, with 15 bases separating them. The CDR3 runs 14 residues. CDR3 protein: CAISNRTVQQPQHF. The CDR3 DNA sequence: TGTGCCATCAGTAACCGGACAGTTCAACAGCCCCAGCATTTT.

Only a few counts were recorded for this clonotype. The J gene is TRBJ2-7, the V gene TRBV7-2, with D perhaps TRBD1 (6 bases). The ends were cut back, 5 bases at V and 0 bases at J, with 11 bases in the middle. Germline loops: CDR1 SGHTA, CDR2 FQGNSA. CDR3 length: 14 residues. The CDR3 DNA reads TGTGCCAGCAGCCGGGACACCTACTCCTACGAGCAGTACTTC. It encodes CASSRDTYSYEQYF.

This clonotype was observed a few times. This chain connects TRBV6-6 to TRBJ2-7; 7 bases are a match to TRBD2. The CDR3 totals 15 residues. Per the germline V gene, CDR1 is MNHNY and CDR2 is SVGAGI (reference sequence). Losses at the gene ends were 6 bases for V and 3 bases for J; bases not matched to a gene: 11. The CDR3 protein is CASRGGAGSLYEQYF. The CDR3 nucleotides are TGTGCCAGCAGGGGGGGAGCGGGGTCCCTCTACGAGCAGTACTTC.

The rearrangement links TRBV20-1 to TRBJ1-1, with D hard to call. Per the germline V gene, CDR1 is DFQATT and CDR2 is SNEGSKA (reference sequence). V was trimmed by 3 bases and J by 0 bases, leaving 8 bases between them. This CDR3 region has 13 residues. The CDR3: CSASARMNTEAFF. CDR3 nucleotides: TGCAGTGCTAGTGCCAGGATGAACACTGAAGCTTTCTTT.

At least ten counts were recorded for this clonotype. This chain uses TRBV4-1 with TRBJ1-1, with D uncertain. This CDR3 contains 14 residues. V was cut by 2 bases and J by 8 bases, with 15 bases left in between. Germline V gene data show CDR1 as MGHRA and CDR2 as YSYEKL. CDR3 loop: CASSQLPTAPEAFF. Here the CDR3 DNA reads TGCGCCAGCAGCCAATTACCGACCGCTCCCGAAGCTTTCTTT.

This chain joins TRBV5-1 and TRBJ2-3, with D possibly TRBD2 on 6 matching bases. The length of the CDR3 is 15 residues. The germline gives CDR1 SGHRS, CDR2 YFSETQ. The germline V and J ends were trimmed by 1 base and 11 bases, with 20 bases remaining between them. The CDR3 DNA is TGCGCCAGCAGCTTGTCAGACCGGAGGGCTACGAAGCAGTATTTT. It codes for CASSLSDRRATKQYF.

This chain connects TRBV7-6 to TRBJ2-5, with 7 bases lining up with TRBD2. Germline V gene data show CDR1 as SGHVS and CDR2 as FNYEAQ. Trimming removed 2 bases from V and 7 bases from J; junction bases left unmatched: 7. CDR3 length equals 14 residues. CDR3 sequence reads: CASSLWDSGGTQYF. In nucleotides, the CDR3 is TGTGCCAGCAGCTTATGGGACTCGGGGGGGACCCAGTACTTC.

A single count supports this clonotype. The V call is TRBV10-3, the J call TRBJ2-4, with D unresolved. The closer fit of TRBJ2-7 to the DNA end suggests the J call may be wrong. Germline CDR1 ENHRY, CDR2 SYGVKD. The CDR3 contains 18 residues. The CDR3 here is CAISEPEYSSRKIYEQYF. The DNA of the CDR3 is TGTGCCATCAGTGAACCGGAATACAGCTCACGAAAAATCTACGAGCAGTACTTC.

The chain employs TRBV4-3 and TRBJ2-4; D unclear. The end of the DNA is better explained by TRBJ2-7, so the J call may be wrong. The germline gives CDR1 LGHNA, CDR2 YSLEER. This CDR3 region has 15 residues. CDR3 coding DNA: TGCGCCAGCAGCCAAGATGTGCGGCGACCCTACGAGCAGTACTTC. This gives the protein CASSQDVRRPYEQYF.